The source of this T cell receptor beta chain is a study of shared clonotypes between healthy human individuals. Roughly 27,000 T cell genomes, or around 0.2 ug DNA, went into the sorted-subset replicate PCRs. Repertoires were generated with immunoSEQ multiplex PCR, while TCRdb's copy carries only in-frame clones and drops some. The table has millions of clones, under 95% seen once; the top ten hold about 1.8%. Naive CD8 cells lacked CD45RO and underwent positive selection for CCR7, leaving out terminally differentiated effector memory CD45RA+ cells. Healthy adults negative for HIV, lacking recent acute infections or vaccinations, served as donors. As to this clone: The antigen remains unidentified.

Whole-study results and caveats: Generally, estimated richness proved larger in naive subsets than it did in memory subsets.

Germline V CDR1 and CDR2: SGHRS, YFSETQ. The CDR3 is made up of 15 amino acids. The rearrangement uses TRBV5-1 and TRBJ2-7, with TRBD2 as a possible D gene (5 bases). Sample: naive CD8+ T cells from PBMCs. The clonotype comes from a man younger than 35 in good health. Some clones in this sample may be carry-over from other donors' samples. The CDR3 loop reads CATSRSRALPHEQYF. The CDR3 DNA reads TGCGCTACTAGTAGGTCGAGGGCCCTTCCCCACGAGCAGTACTTC. The whole variable domain, remainder taken from reference TRBV5-1 and TRBJ2-7, is KAGVTQTPRYLIKTRGQQVTLSCSPISGHRSVSWYQQTPGQGLQFLFEYFSETQRNKGNFPGRFSGRQFSNSRSEMNVSTLELGDSALYLCATSRSRALPHEQYFGPGTRLTVT.